Each of the 11 T cell receptor beta chains below was sequenced from the same sample in a study of cytomegalovirus exposure and HLA in healthy donors. The study ran its PCR with 60 Vbeta and 13 Jbeta primers. TCRdb keeps only in-frame clones here, not all; method: immunoSEQ multiplex PCR. The sample contains approximately 90,000 clones, around 77% of which appear only once. Input material: PBMCs. The receptors were sampled from a man in his forties in good health and CMV-seronegative.

The rearrangement uses TRBV5-1 and TRBJ1-4, with TRBD1 identical over 8 bases. Germline V gene lookup returns CDR1 SGHRS and CDR2 YFSETQ. With V trimmed by 0 bases and J by 4 bases, 5 bases remained unmatched. The CDR3 is made up of 16 amino acids. The CDR3 region is CASSLGDRLFNEKLFF. CDR3 DNA sequence: TGCGCCAGCAGCTTGGGGGACAGGCTCTTTAATGAAAAACTGTTTTTT.

This chain links TRBV10-1 with TRBJ2-4; D perhaps matches TRBD2 (5 bases). This CDR3 spans 14 amino acids. V lost 2 bases to trimming and J lost 8 bases, with 13 bases between them. Germline loops: CDR1 WNHNN, CDR2 SYGVQD (reference sequence). The CDR3 coding sequence is TGCGCCAGCAGTGAGGGAAAACTGAGGGACATTCAGTACTTC. As protein: CASSEGKLRDIQYF.

The gene calls are TRBV5-5 and TRBJ1-5, with 8 bases fitting TRBD1. Looked up from germline, CDR1 is SGHKS and CDR2 is YYEKEE (reference sequence). This CDR3 is 16 amino acids long. V was pared by 3 bases and J by 0 bases, with 5 bases of the junction left unmatched. The CDR3 nucleotides are TGTGCCAGCAGCTATACAGGGGGGGATAGCAATCAGCCCCAGCATTTT. Translation: CASSYTGGDSNQPQHF.

J is TRBJ1-2 and V is TRBV7-6, with TRBD1 as a possible D gene (5 bases). V was clipped by 2 bases and J by 2 bases, with 6 bases between them. Per germline, CDR1 SGHVS and CDR2 FNYEAQ. The CDR3 has 13 amino acids. The CDR3 DNA sequence: TGTGCCAGCAGCTTACAGGGCAACTATGGCTACACCTTC. Protein: CASSLQGNYGYTF.

This clone has only a few counts. J is TRBJ2-3 and V is TRBV4-1; TRBD2 might be the D (5 bases). Trimming stripped 1 base from V and 2 bases from J, with 10 bases between. Germline lookup yields CDR1 MGHRA and CDR2 YSYEKL. CDR3 length equals 15 residues. This CDR3 reads CASSQVRRATDTQYF. CDR3 nucleotide sequence: TGCGCCAGCAGCCAAGTAAGGCGGGCCACAGATACGCAGTATTTT.

The gene calls are TRBV6-5 and TRBJ1-4, with D possibly being TRBD1 (5 bases). The CDR3 totals 16 residues. V was shortened by 4 bases and J by 8 bases, with 20 bases between the two germline ends. CDR1 and CDR2 from the germline V gene are MNHEY and SVGAGI. The CDR3 nucleotides are TGTGCCAGCAGTTCTGAGGCCCGGGACTGGGAGGAAAAACTGTTTTTT. It yields the protein CASSSEARDWEEKLFF.

The genes are TRBV5-5 and TRBJ2-5; maybe TRBD1 (5 bases). V was trimmed by 0 bases and J by 7 bases, leaving 13 bases between them. The CDR3 loop spans 14 amino acids. Germline CDR1 is SGHKS and CDR2 is YYEKEE (reference sequence). CDR3 sequence reads: CASSLEVQGGTQYF. For the CDR3, the DNA is TGTGCCAGCAGCTTGGAAGTTCAGGGTGGGACCCAGTACTTC.

This clone was observed once. In DNA, the CDR3 is TGTGCCAGCAGCTTATGGGGACAACAGAACACTGAAGCTTTCTTT. Amino acid sequence: CASSLWGQQNTEAFF. The chain is built from TRBV7-9 and TRBJ1-1, with D perhaps matching TRBD1 (6 bases). From germline, CDR1 is SEHNR and CDR2 FQNEAQ (reference sequence). Trimming cost V 2 bases and J 1 base, with 11 bases left between them. CDR3 size: 15 residues.

This clone was recorded once. This CDR3 reads CATSGVDRGPYNEQFF. In DNA, the CDR3 is TGTGCCACCAGCGGAGTTGACAGGGGCCCCTACAATGAGCAGTTCTTC. The chain links TRBV15 to TRBJ2-1, with 8 bases identical to TRBD1. V dropped 5 bases and J dropped 2; count of bases not matched to a gene: 8. Germline CDR1 and CDR2: LNHNV and YYDKDF (reference sequence). CDR3 length: 16 amino acids.

CDR3: CASSISPGLAGGELFF. CDR3 bases: TGTGCCAGTAGTATCTCCCCGGGACTAGCAGGCGGGGAGCTGTTTTTT. V and J are TRBV19 and TRBJ2-2; 9 nucleotides align to TRBD2. This CDR3 contains 16 residues. V was clipped by 3 bases and J by 7 bases; unmatched bases: 9. The V gene's germline CDR1 is LNHDA and CDR2 SQIVND (reference sequence).

V and J are TRBV19 and TRBJ1-2, with TRBD1 identical over 8 bases. V lost 1 base to trimming and J lost 4 bases; unmatched junction nucleotides: 8. The CDR3 spans 16 residues. Germline CDR1 reads LNHDA; CDR2 reads SQIVND (reference sequence). The CDR3 sequence is CASSIGGTGKTYGYTF. The DNA of the CDR3 is TGTGCCAGTAGTATAGGCGGGACAGGCAAAACCTATGGCTACACCTTC.